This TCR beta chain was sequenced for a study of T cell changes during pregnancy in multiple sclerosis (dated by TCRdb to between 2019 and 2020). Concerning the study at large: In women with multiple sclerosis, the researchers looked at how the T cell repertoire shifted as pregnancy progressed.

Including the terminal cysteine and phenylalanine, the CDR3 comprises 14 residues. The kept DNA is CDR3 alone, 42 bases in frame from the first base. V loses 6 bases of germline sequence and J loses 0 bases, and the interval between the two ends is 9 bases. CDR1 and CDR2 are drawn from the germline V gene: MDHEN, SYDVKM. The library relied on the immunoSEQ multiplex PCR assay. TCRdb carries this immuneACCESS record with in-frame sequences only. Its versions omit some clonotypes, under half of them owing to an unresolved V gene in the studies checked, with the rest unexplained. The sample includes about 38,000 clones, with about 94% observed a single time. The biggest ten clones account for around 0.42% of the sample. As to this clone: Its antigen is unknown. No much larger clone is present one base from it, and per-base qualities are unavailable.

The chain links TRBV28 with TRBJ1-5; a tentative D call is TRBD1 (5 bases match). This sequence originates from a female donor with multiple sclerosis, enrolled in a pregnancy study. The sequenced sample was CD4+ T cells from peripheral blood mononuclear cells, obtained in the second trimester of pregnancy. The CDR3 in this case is CASRGAYSNQPQHF. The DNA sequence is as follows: TGTGCCAGCAGAGGGGCTTATAGCAATCAGCCCCAGCATTTT.